The 20 T cell receptor beta chains reported below all come from one sample, sequenced in a study of tumor-infiltrating lymphocytes in primary liver carcinoma. A constant-region primer primed TCR beta cDNA synthesis from 400 to 600 ng of total RNA. Three-round nested multiplex PCR performed with slightly modified ARM-PCR produced the TCR beta libraries. Running 9 to 11 cycles apiece, the first two PCR rounds relied on TRBV1-TRBV30 forward primers together with a C-beta reverse primer. TCRdb reanalysed the multiplex PCR reads using MiXCR and keeps one entry per CDR3 protein. The sample has over 100,000 distinct CDR3 sequences; approximately 71% are singletons. Co-extracting RNA and DNA was done with roughly 18-32 mg of unsorted bulk tissue as input. Sample: tumor-adjacent normal liver tissue. These TCRs come from a woman aged 60-70 years with primary liver carcinoma and hepatitis B virus infection.

Of note for this clonotype: In this CDR3 the conserved last residue, phenylalanine or tryptophan, is missing, so a read error is likely. The chain recombines TRBV5-1 with TRBJ2-5; D may be TRBD1 (5 bases). The CDR3 spans 14 residues. The germline CDR1 and CDR2 sequences are SGHRS and YFSETQ. V was clipped by 1 base and J by 5 bases, with 12 bases between them. DNA for the CDR3: TGCGCCAGCAGCTTGCAGGGAAACGGCGAGACCCAGTACTAC. Translation: CASSLQGNGETQYY.

This clonotype was observed many times. The V call is TRBV29-1, the J call TRBJ2-6; possibly TRBD2 for D (5 bases). Trimming shortened V by 5 bases and J by 1 base, and 15 bases separated the two germline ends. Germline CDR1 SQVTM, CDR2 ANQGSEA. CDR3 size: 16 residues. The CDR3 loop is CSVHLGEVSGANVLTF. CDR3 nucleotides: TGCAGCGTTCATCTGGGAGAAGTATCTGGGGCCAACGTCCTGACTTTC.

On this clonotype itself: A much larger clone lies one base from this, so it may be a read error. The chain carries TRBV28 and TRBJ2-7; TRBD1 agrees at 9 bases. CDR3 length: 14 amino acids. Germline V gene sequence: CDR1 MDHEN, CDR2 SYDVKM. The trim removed 5 bases at V and 9 bases at J, leaving 11 bases unmatched. CDR3 coding DNA: TGTGCCAGCAGTCGACAGGGGGGGGTTCTCGTGCAGTACTTC. Protein sequence: CASSRQGGVLVQYF.

To note about this clonotype: An end of the junction does not agree with germline; a read error may underlie this. V is TRBV5-5 and J is TRBJ1-3; possible D gene TRBD1, 5 bases. Germline values: CDR1 SGHKS, CDR2 YYEKEE (reference sequence). CDR3 size: 16 residues. The CDR3 DNA sequence: TGTGCCAGCAGCTCAAGCCTGGGGCAGGATGGAAACGCCATATACTTT. As protein: CASSSSLGQDGNAIYF.

This clonotype was detected many times. The chain links TRBV5-6 to TRBJ2-5; TRBD2 is a possible D gene (6 bases). Germline CDR1 SGHDT, CDR2 YYEEEE. This CDR3 contains 15 residues. Trimming cost V 4 bases and J 0 bases, with 13 bases left between them. In DNA form, the CDR3 reads TGTGCCAGCAGCCGCCGGAGGGCCTACCAAGAGACCCAGTACTTC. Translated: CASSRRRAYQETQYF.

Regarding this clonotype: A much larger clone sits a single nucleotide away, making a read error possible. The genes are TRBV28 and TRBJ2-4; D is possibly TRBD1 or TRBD2 (5 bases each). Trimming removed 7 bases at V and 11 bases at J, with 30 bases between. The CDR3 contains 17 residues. Germline CDR1 is MDHEN and CDR2 is SYDVKM. CDR3 nucleotides: TGTGCCAGCATCCTTGTCCAGGGAGCATTGAGTAAATACGTTCAGTACTTC. It codes for CASILVQGALSKYVQYF. The full variable domain, in which reference TRBV28 and TRBJ2-4 provide the parts outside the CDR3, is DVKVTQSSRYLVKRTGEKVFLECVQDMDHENMFWYRQDPGLGLRLIYFSYDVKMKEKGDIPEGYSVSREKKERFSLILESASTNQTSMYLCASILVQGALSKYVQYFGAGTRLSVL.

A remark on this clonotype: Likely a read error: the CDR3 ends without its conserved phenylalanine or tryptophan. The DNA is left out, because the CDR3 cannot be placed on it with certainty; the CDR3 is given as TCRdb lists it. This chain connects TRBV29-1 to TRBJ2-7; TRBD1, the table's D call, was not compared with the DNA. With termini counted, the CDR3 has 12 amino acids. Germline assignment: CDR1 SQVTM and CDR2 ANQGSEA. CDR3 loop: CSVGGGSYEQYI.

To note about this clonotype: Mismatch with germline at one junction end may stem from a read error. The chain uses TRBV7-8 and TRBJ1-1; no clear D. This CDR3 has 13 residues. CDR1 is SGHVS, CDR2 FQNEAQ, per germline. The CDR3 loop reads CANSWKGVTEALF. The CDR3 DNA reads as TGTGCCAACAGCTGGAAGGGCGTAACTGAAGCTTTATTT.

This clonotype appeared once. A much larger clone lies a single base off, so this may be a read error. The chain recombines TRBV5-1 with TRBJ2-2, with TRBD2 identical over 7 bases. Trimming cost V 2 bases and J 9 bases; bases outside gene matches: 7. CDR1 is SGHRS and CDR2 is YFSETQ in the germline V gene. This CDR3 comprises 14 residues. The CDR3 protein is CASSFAGETWELFF. CDR3 in DNA: TGCGCCAGCAGCTTCGCGGGGGAGACCTGGGAGCTGTTTTTT.

This clonotype has a count of ten or more. This chain joins TRBV7-9 and TRBJ1-4; D call uncertain. Germline assignment: CDR1 SEHNR and CDR2 FQNEAQ (reference sequence). The CDR3 covers 13 residues. Trimming cost V 5 bases and J 7 bases, with 11 bases left between them. The CDR3 spells CASSRREFEKLFF. The CDR3 coding sequence is TGTGCCAGCAGCCGCCGGGAATTTGAAAAACTGTTTTTT.

On this clonotype itself: Germline is not matched at one junction end, which may reflect a read error. The chain employs TRBV29-1 and TRBJ2-1, with a tentative D call TRBD2 (7 bases). CDR3 size: 14 residues. Germline CDR1 reads SQVTM; CDR2 reads ANQGSEA. The CDR3 nucleotides are TGTAGCGCAATCCGTCGGGGGGCACTTAATGAGCAGTTCTTC. Translated: CSAIRRGALNEQFF.

This clonotype was counted ten times or more. This chain links TRBV13 with TRBJ2-7; 10 nucleotides match TRBD2. Germline-derived CDR1 and CDR2 are PRHDT and FYEKMQ (reference sequence). Germline trimming cut 4 bases from V and 2 bases from J; bases unmatched to any gene: 5. The CDR3 spans 15 residues. The CDR3: CASSSRTSGPYEQYF. CDR3 coding DNA: TGTGCCAGCAGCTCCCGGACTAGCGGACCCTACGAGCAGTACTTC.

Regarding this clonotype: Given the absence of the conserved phenylalanine or tryptophan at the CDR3 end, a read error is likely. The chain is built from TRBV6-1 and TRBJ2-1; D ambiguous. Germline lookup yields CDR1 MNHNS and CDR2 SASEGT. The ends were cut back, 4 bases at V and 0 bases at J, with 13 bases in the middle. The CDR3 is made up of 16 amino acids. CDR3 DNA: TGTGCCAGCAGTGGTAAACCAGCTCTCTCCTACAATGAGCAGTTCTTA. Translated: CASSGKPALSYNEQFL.

On this clonotype: A junction end diverges from the germline sequence, so it may reflect a read error. The V call is TRBV6-1, the J call TRBJ2-5, with TRBD2 matching over 8 bases. CDR1 is MNHNS and CDR2 is SASEGT in the germline V gene. The CDR3 runs 17 residues. CDR3 residues: CASSDPRGTSLRDEPLF. The CDR3 nucleotides are TGTGCCAGCAGTGACCCGCGCGGGACTAGTCTTCGGGATGAGCCGTTATTC.

The chain links TRBV11-2 to TRBJ2-1; 7 bases map to TRBD2. This CDR3 region has 14 residues. With V trimmed by 7 bases and J by 8 bases, 11 bases remained unmatched. Germline V gene data show CDR1 as SGHAT and CDR2 as FQNNGV. The chain's CDR3 is CASIGTNGYDEQFF. The CDR3, as DNA: TGTGCCAGCATCGGGACTAACGGTTACGATGAGCAGTTCTTC.

The V gene is TRBV11-2, the J gene TRBJ2-5; D is unclear. Germline CDR1 is SGHAT and CDR2 is FQNNGV. CDR3 length: 14 residues. V was clipped by 4 bases and J by 1 base, with 10 bases between them. CDR3 region: CASSYSPAQETQYF. CDR3 in DNA: TGTGCCAGCAGCTATTCGCCAGCCCAAGAGACCCAGTACTTC.

In its sample, this clonotype was seen many times. This sequence may be a read error, since a much larger clone differs from it by one base. The chain has TRBV11-2 and TRBJ2-3, with D unresolved. Judging by the DNA end, TRBJ1-5 fits better; the J call may be wrong. CDR1 is SGHAT and CDR2 is FQNNGV in the germline V gene. The CDR3 length is 17 residues. CDR3 in DNA: TGTGCCAGCAGCTCCTCTCAGCGGGTCGCTAGCACAGATACGCAGCATTTT. Its translation: CASSSSQRVASTDTQHF.

Notes on this clonotype: At one end the junction does not follow the germline gene, possibly because of a read error. The CDR3 bases are TGTGCCAGTAGTCCGGGGCCGGCAGACACGCAGTATTTT. Amino acids: CASSPGPADTQYF. The chain has TRBV6-1 and TRBJ2-3; D may correspond to TRBD1 or TRBD2 (5 bases each). This CDR3 spans 13 amino acids. Germline V lookup: CDR1 MNHNS, CDR2 SASEGT.

The J gene is TRBJ2-1, the V gene TRBV12-3 or TRBV12-4, with 8 bases identical to TRBD2. The CDR3 has 15 amino acids. The V segment lost 6 bases and the J segment 1 base; nucleotides outside the gene matches: 5. The CDR3: CASSSSGASYNEQFF. As DNA, the CDR3 is TGTGCCAGCAGCAGTAGCGGGGCGTCCTACAATGAGCAGTTCTTC.

Concerning this clonotype: This CDR3 fails to terminate in the conserved phenylalanine or tryptophan, so it likely reflects a read error. The chain carries TRBV5-1 and TRBJ2-3; D ambiguous. Germline CDR1 reads SGHRS; CDR2 reads YFSETQ. The CDR3 is 11 amino acids. This CDR3 is CASSLADTQYS. DNA of the CDR3: TGTGCCAGCAGCTTGGCGGATACGCAGTATTCT.